The 20 T cell receptor beta chains listed next were all sequenced from one sample in a study of vaccination and CD4 T cells after COVID-19. Sequencing of DNA taken from cultured CD4+ T cells relied on the Oncomine TCR Beta short-read assay. TCRdb fed the PCR reads into MiXCR, producing one record per CDR3 protein. The table shows approximately 20,000 distinct CDR3 sequences, with about 50% occurring only once. Antigens for these TCRs are unknown. Treatment here: roughly nine-day PBMC culture with coronavirus spike peptide pools or control peptides (ViraFEST assay). The sample consisted of CD4+ T cells from blood, cultured in vitro. All receptors derive from a human donor who had recovered from COVID-19.

This rearrangement joins TRBV6-1 to TRBJ1-5; the D gene is possibly TRBD1 (5 bases). This CDR3 spans 13 amino acids. The V end lost 3 bases, the J end lost 6 bases, and 9 bases lay between the germline ends. The germline V gene encodes CDR1 MNHNS and CDR2 SASEGT. This chain's CDR3 is CASSDLGTQPQHF. CDR3 nucleotides: TGTGCCAGCAGTGATCTGGGGACTCAGCCCCAGCATTTT.

The chain has TRBV27 and TRBJ2-5, with TRBD2 identical over 10 bases. This CDR3 spans 18 amino acids. Germline V lookup: CDR1 MNHEY, CDR2 SMNVEV (reference sequence). J gave up 2 bases and V 0 bases, and 9 bases lay outside the gene matches. The CDR3 bases are TGTGCCAGCAGTTTATCGACACTCCTAGCGGGAGCTCAAGAGACCCAGTACTTC. This translates into CASSLSTLLAGAQETQYF.

The J gene is TRBJ2-2, the V gene TRBV29-1; 7 bases are shared with TRBD2. CDR3 length equals 14 residues. The germline V gene encodes CDR1 SQVTM and CDR2 ANQGSEA. The trim removed 5 bases at V and 1 base at J, leaving 4 bases unmatched. CDR3 residues: CSVPRGGNTGELFF. DNA of the CDR3: TGCAGCGTTCCTCGCGGGGGGAACACCGGGGAGCTGTTTTTT.

On this clonotype: At one boundary the junction diverges from the germline segment, which might be a read error. The chain has TRBV10-3 and TRBJ2-7, with a tentative D call TRBD1 (6 bases). The CDR3 is 13 amino acids. The germline V gene has CDR1 ENHRY and CDR2 SYGVKD. CDR3 amino acids: CTIRLGQIYEQYF. CDR3 bases: TGTACCATCAGACTTGGACAGATCTACGAGCAGTACTTC.

This rearrangement joins TRBV19 to TRBJ1-2; D not certain. The CDR3 is 12 residues long. The V gene's germline CDR1 is LNHDA and CDR2 SQIVND (reference sequence). The V and J ends lost 5 bases and 6 bases respectively, with 10 bases between them. The CDR3 loop is CASSRQDDGYTF. For the CDR3, the DNA is TGTGCCAGTAGTCGGCAGGATGATGGCTACACCTTC.

This clonotype turned up a few times. CDR3 sequence: CASSLGGQGAWSNQPQHF. DNA of the CDR3: TGTGCCAGCAGTTTAGGGGGCCAGGGGGCCTGGAGCAATCAGCCCCAGCATTTT. The genes are TRBV28 and TRBJ1-5, with 8 bases fitting TRBD1. The CDR3 runs 18 residues. Germline V gene data show CDR1 as MDHEN and CDR2 as SYDVKM. With V trimmed by 2 bases and J by 1 base, 10 bases remained unmatched.

This clonotype came up a few times. CDR3 bases: TGTGCCAGCACCTACTCGGGGAACGCATATGGCTACACCTTC. Its translation: CASTYSGNAYGYTF. The chain couples TRBV6-5 to TRBJ1-2; D gene ambiguous. The CDR3 contains 14 residues. V dropped 7 bases and J dropped 5 bases, with 17 bases sitting between them. Germline V gene lookup returns CDR1 MNHEY and CDR2 SVGAGI.

The J gene is TRBJ1-5, the V gene TRBV10-3; a possible D gene is TRBD1 (5 bases). V lost 2 bases and J lost 0, with 11 bases in between. In germline, CDR1 is ENHRY, CDR2 SYGVKD. The CDR3 loop spans 16 amino acids. The CDR3 loop is CAISEGRDYSNQPQHF. CDR3 DNA: TGTGCCATCAGTGAGGGCAGGGATTATAGCAATCAGCCCCAGCATTTT.

This clonotype was detected a few times. This chain uses TRBV14 with TRBJ1-2; D gene unclear. V dropped 0 bases and J dropped 4 bases, with 18 bases sitting between them. The length of the CDR3 is 17 residues. Germline V gene data show CDR1 as SGHDN and CDR2 as FVKESK. CDR3 coding DNA: TGTGCCAGCAGCCAAGAAGTACGTCCGCGGGATGGCTATGGCTACACCTTC. Translating gives CASSQEVRPRDGYGYTF.

This clonotype was detected a few times. CDR3 in DNA: TGTGCCTGGAAGGGACAACCAGGTCAGCCCCAGCATTTT. Protein: CAWKGQPGQPQHF. This chain links TRBV30 with TRBJ1-5; a weak D match, TRBD1 (6 bases). Germline CDR1 and CDR2: GTSNPN and SVGIG (reference sequence). CDR3 length: 13 amino acids. V was cut by 4 bases and J by 6 bases, with 13 bases left in between.

This rearrangement joins TRBV7-9 to TRBJ1-2; tentatively, D is TRBD1 (5 bases). The CDR3 spans 13 residues. V was cut by 5 bases and J by 9 bases, with 16 bases left in between. Germline loops: CDR1 SEHNR, CDR2 FQNEAQ (reference sequence). The CDR3 spells CASSPVGGMSYTF. Written as DNA, the CDR3 is TGTGCCAGCAGCCCCGTCGGGGGGATGAGCTACACCTTC.

In this sample, this clonotype turned up a few times. This chain joins TRBV12-3 or TRBV12-4 and TRBJ1-5; D possibly corresponds to TRBD1 (5 bases). This CDR3 contains 14 residues. Between the trimmed V and J ends, which lost 5 bases and 7 bases, there was a span of 15 bases. CDR3 sequence reads: CASSTTGGIQPQHF. DNA for the CDR3: TGTGCCAGCAGTACCACGGGGGGAATACAGCCCCAGCATTTT.

The chain combines TRBV6-1 with TRBJ2-2; D might be TRBD2 (5 bases). Deletions cut 6 bases from V and 5 bases from J, with 25 bases between. This CDR3 spans 18 amino acids. Looked up from germline, CDR1 is MNHNS and CDR2 is SASEGT. Here the CDR3 DNA reads TGTGCCAGCAGCCCTAATCTGGGAACTAGAGGGCATACCGGGGAGCTGTTTTTT. Translation gives CASSPNLGTRGHTGELFF.

The chain employs TRBV12-3 or TRBV12-4 and TRBJ1-1; D gene ambiguous. The V and J ends lost 6 bases and 6 bases respectively, with 11 bases between them. CDR3 length: 12 amino acids. The CDR3 nucleotides read TGTGCCAGCAGCCCCCAGGTGCCTGAAGCTTTCTTT. This translates into CASSPQVPEAFF.

V usage is TRBV30 and J usage is TRBJ1-5; D may be TRBD1 (6 bases). With 3 bases removed from V and 4 bases from J, the gap between germline ends came to 13 bases. The CDR3 is made up of 14 amino acids. CDR1 is GTSNPN, CDR2 SVGIG, per germline (reference sequence). As DNA, the CDR3 is TGTGCCTGGAGCAAAGGGGGGGGGAATCAGCCCCAGCATTTT. It translates to CAWSKGGGNQPQHF.

This chain connects TRBV7-2 to TRBJ1-3; no firm D call. Looked up from germline, CDR1 is SGHTA and CDR2 is FQGNSA. With 0 bases removed from V and 2 bases from J, the gap between germline ends came to 11 bases. The CDR3 sequence is 16 residues long. CDR3: CASSLAHGVAGNTIYF. The CDR3 nucleotides are TGTGCCAGCAGCTTAGCGCACGGGGTGGCTGGAAACACCATATATTTT. Variable domain in full (rest from reference TRBV7-2 and TRBJ1-3): GAGVSQSPSNKVTEKGKDVELRCDPISGHTALYWYRQSLGQGLEFLIYFQGNSAPDKSGLPSDRFSAERTGGSVSTLTIQRTQQEDSAVYLCASSLAHGVAGNTIYFGEGSWLTVV.

This clonotype came up a few times. The chain joins TRBV20-1 to TRBJ1-5, with D unresolved. The length of the CDR3 is 13 residues. V was cut by 1 base and J by 2 bases, with 6 bases left in between. Germline CDR1 is DFQATT and CDR2 is SNEGSKA (reference sequence). DNA for the CDR3: TGCAGTGCTAGAGGGGTTGGCAATCAGCCCCAGCATTTT. This sequence encodes CSARGVGNQPQHF.

V and J are TRBV27 and TRBJ1-2; no definite D call. This CDR3 comprises 12 residues. V was cut by 6 bases and J by 8 bases, with 13 bases left in between. CDR1 and CDR2 from the germline V gene are MNHEY and SMNVEV (reference sequence). CDR3 loop: CASRDPTVGYTF. The CDR3 nucleotides are TGTGCCAGCAGAGACCCCACGGTGGGCTACACCTTC.

In its sample, this clonotype was seen once. This chain joins TRBV7-6 and TRBJ2-3; D is unclear. The CDR3 length is 12 residues. The ends were cut back, 5 bases at V and 9 bases at J, with 12 bases in the middle. Germline V gene sequence: CDR1 SGHVS, CDR2 FNYEAQ. DNA for the CDR3: TGTGCCAGCAGCCCCCCCATCGGGACGCAGTATTTT. This translates into CASSPPIGTQYF.

This chain uses TRBV7-3 with TRBJ2-2; D call uncertain. V lost 5 bases, J lost 6 bases, and 7 bases lay in between. Germline CDR1 and CDR2: SGHTA and FQGTGA. The CDR3 contains 12 residues. CDR3 in DNA: TGTGCCAGCAGCCACATGGCCGGGGAGCTGTTTTTT. It is translated as CASSHMAGELFF. The whole variable domain, remainder taken from reference TRBV7-3 and TRBJ2-2, is GAGVSQTPSNKVTEKGKYVELRCDPISGHTALYWYRQSLGQGPEFLIYFQGTGAADDSGLPNDRFFAVRPEGSVSTLKIQRTERGDSAVYLCASSHMAGELFFGEGSRLTVL.